The rows below give T cell receptor beta chains drawn from one sample of a study of blood T cell repertoires in COVID-19. Here immunoSEQ multiplex PCR was the method, and the copy in TCRdb shows in-frame clones only, minus some. Of about 42,000 clones in the sample, around 84% were seen once. Sequenced sample: peripheral blood. These receptors were obtained from a man between 65 and 85 years old with acute or convalescent COVID-19. Both conserved end residues are part of each CDR3. The D gene is left open where the match is weak. A clone size is listed for some rows: how often the clone was seen (once, few, many), or a class if it is expanded.

v_call: TRBV6-6
cdr3_length: 16
d_call: -
clone_size: -
j_call: TRBJ1-5
cdr3_aa: CASSLGARGSNQPQHF
cdr3_nt: TGTGCCAGCAGTTTGGGGGCCAGGGGTAGCAATCAGCCCCAGCATTTT

v_call: TRBV11-2
cdr3_length: 11
d_call: -
clone_size: once
j_call: TRBJ2-3
cdr3_aa: CASSFQDTQYF
cdr3_nt: TGTGCCAGCAGCTTCCAGGATACGCAGTATTTT

v_call: TRBV28
cdr3_length: 15
d_call: -
clone_size: -
j_call: TRBJ1-4
cdr3_aa: CASSAMGGTNEKLFF
cdr3_nt: TGTGCCAGCAGTGCCATGGGAGGGACTAATGAAAAACTGTTTTTT

v_call: TRBV29-1
cdr3_length: 15
d_call: TRBD2
clone_size: -
j_call: TRBJ2-7
cdr3_aa: CSVDPGAGGIHEQYF
cdr3_nt: TGCAGCGTTGATCCAGGGGCGGGGGGTATCCACGAGCAGTACTTC

v_call: TRBV18
cdr3_length: 12
d_call: TRBD1
clone_size: -
j_call: TRBJ1-1
cdr3_aa: CASAGQVTEAFF
cdr3_nt: TGTGCCAGCGCGGGACAGGTGACTGAAGCTTTCTTT

v_call: TRBV29-1
cdr3_length: 13
d_call: TRBD1
clone_size: -
j_call: TRBJ1-4
cdr3_aa: CSALTGTNEKLFF
cdr3_nt: TGCAGCGCACTGACAGGGACTAATGAAAAACTGTTTTTT

v_call: TRBV30
cdr3_length: 11
d_call: -
clone_size: -
j_call: TRBJ1-1
cdr3_aa: CAWSTSLEAFF
cdr3_nt: TGTGCCTGGAGTACTTCTTTGGAAGCTTTCTTT

v_call: TRBV5-8
cdr3_length: 15
d_call: -
clone_size: few
j_call: TRBJ1-6
cdr3_aa: CASSKGDVANSPLHF
cdr3_nt: TGTGCCAGCAGCAAGGGGGACGTAGCTAATTCACCCCTCCACTTT

v_call: TRBV19
cdr3_length: 15
d_call: -
clone_size: -
j_call: TRBJ1-3
cdr3_aa: CASSRQATSGNTIYF
cdr3_nt: TGTGCCAGTAGCCGACAGGCGACCTCTGGAAACACCATATATTTT

v_call: TRBV5-6
cdr3_length: 14
d_call: TRBD1
clone_size: -
j_call: TRBJ1-5
cdr3_aa: CASSEAGGYQPQHF
cdr3_nt: TGTGCCAGCAGTGAGGCAGGGGGCTATCAGCCCCAGCATTTT

v_call: TRBV19
cdr3_length: 15
d_call: -
clone_size: -
j_call: TRBJ1-4
cdr3_aa: CASNEGDATNEKLFF
cdr3_nt: TGTGCCAGTAACGAAGGGGATGCAACTAATGAAAAACTGTTTTTT

v_call: TRBV18
cdr3_length: 15
d_call: TRBD2
clone_size: -
j_call: TRBJ2-1
cdr3_aa: CASSPASGRAGEQFF
cdr3_nt: TGTGCCAGCTCACCGGCTAGCGGGAGGGCGGGTGAGCAGTTCTTC

v_call: TRBV19
cdr3_length: 15
d_call: -
clone_size: -
j_call: TRBJ1-4
cdr3_aa: CASSTLQGSNEKLFF
cdr3_nt: TGTGCCAGTAGTACCTTACAGGGATCTAATGAAAAACTGTTTTTT

v_call: TRBV10-3
cdr3_length: 15
d_call: TRBD1
clone_size: -
j_call: TRBJ1-1
cdr3_aa: CAISEYDRGTTEAFF
cdr3_nt: TGTGCCATCAGTGAGTACGACAGGGGCACCACTGAAGCTTTCTTT

v_call: TRBV11-2
cdr3_length: 17
d_call: -
clone_size: -
j_call: TRBJ2-5
cdr3_aa: CASSLDRRADGRETQYF
cdr3_nt: TGTGCCAGCAGCTTAGATCGGAGGGCCGACGGACGAGAGACCCAGTACTTC

v_call: TRBV5-4
cdr3_length: 14
d_call: TRBD2
clone_size: -
j_call: TRBJ2-3
cdr3_aa: CASSLASGRDTQYF
cdr3_nt: TGTGCCAGCAGCTTGGCTAGCGGGAGAGATACGCAGTATTTT

v_call: TRBV19
cdr3_length: 20
d_call: TRBD2
clone_size: -
j_call: TRBJ2-3
cdr3_aa: CASSMGLAGGPGRVGDTQYF
cdr3_nt: TGTGCCAGTAGTATGGGACTAGCGGGAGGCCCCGGTCGGGTTGGAGATACGCAGTATTTT

v_call: TRBV30
cdr3_length: 12
d_call: -
clone_size: -
j_call: TRBJ1-6
cdr3_aa: CAWSARVGALHF
cdr3_nt: TGTGCCTGGAGTGCACGGGTCGGGGCCCTCCACTTT

v_call: TRBV9
cdr3_length: 18
d_call: -
clone_size: -
j_call: TRBJ2-3
cdr3_aa: CASSVLHQTRGRTDTQYF
cdr3_nt: TGTGCCAGCAGCGTATTACACCAGACGCGGGGGCGCACAGATACGCAGTATTTT

v_call: TRBV28
cdr3_length: 14
d_call: -
clone_size: -
j_call: TRBJ1-1
cdr3_aa: CASHLQGERTEAFF
cdr3_nt: TGTGCCAGCCACTTACAGGGAGAGCGCACTGAAGCTTTCTTT

v_call: TRBV29-1
cdr3_length: 13
d_call: -
clone_size: -
j_call: TRBJ1-1
cdr3_aa: CSVDFGRGTEAFF
cdr3_nt: TGCAGCGTTGATTTTGGGAGGGGCACTGAAGCTTTCTTT

v_call: TRBV29-1
cdr3_length: 16
d_call: TRBD2
clone_size: few
j_call: TRBJ2-2
cdr3_aa: CSVEVGGARGTGELFF
cdr3_nt: TGCAGCGTTGAGGTCGGGGGGGCCCGAGGCACCGGGGAGCTGTTTTTT

v_call: TRBV2
cdr3_length: 15
d_call: TRBD1
clone_size: -
j_call: TRBJ2-5
cdr3_aa: CASSTGTGGRETQYF
cdr3_nt: TGTGCCAGCAGTACCGGGACAGGGGGCCGGGAGACCCAGTACTTC

v_call: TRBV7-9
cdr3_length: 13
d_call: -
clone_size: -
j_call: TRBJ1-6
cdr3_aa: CASSSRQDSPLHF
cdr3_nt: TGTGCCAGCAGCTCACGACAGGATTCACCCCTCCACTTT

v_call: TRBV7-2
cdr3_length: 15
d_call: -
clone_size: -
j_call: TRBJ1-6
cdr3_aa: CASSMSSSADSPLHF
cdr3_nt: TGTGCCAGCAGCATGAGCTCCTCAGCGGATTCACCCCTCCACTTT

v_call: TRBV7-9
cdr3_length: 17
d_call: TRBD2
clone_size: -
j_call: TRBJ2-6
cdr3_aa: CASSFAGVSSGANVLTF
cdr3_nt: TGTGCCAGCAGCTTTGCGGGGGTTAGCTCTGGGGCCAACGTCCTGACTTTC

v_call: TRBV14
cdr3_length: 13
d_call: -
clone_size: -
j_call: TRBJ2-1
cdr3_aa: CASAQGPGNEQFF
cdr3_nt: TGTGCCAGCGCACAGGGTCCAGGCAATGAGCAGTTCTTC

v_call: TRBV19
cdr3_length: 12
d_call: -
clone_size: -
j_call: TRBJ1-2
cdr3_aa: CASSNRDYGYTF
cdr3_nt: TGTGCCAGTAGTAACCGGGACTATGGCTACACCTTC

v_call: TRBV19
cdr3_length: 12
d_call: -
clone_size: -
j_call: TRBJ2-3
cdr3_aa: CASSPVRDTQYF
cdr3_nt: TGTGCCAGTAGCCCCGTCAGAGATACGCAGTATTTT

v_call: TRBV7-8
cdr3_length: 15
d_call: -
clone_size: -
j_call: TRBJ2-7
cdr3_aa: CASSLNWREGGEQYF
cdr3_nt: TGTGCCAGCAGCTTAAATTGGAGGGAGGGGGGAGAGCAGTACTTC

v_call: TRBV6-5
cdr3_length: 15
d_call: TRBD2
clone_size: -
j_call: TRBJ2-2
cdr3_aa: CASSGTSGSTGELFF
cdr3_nt: TGTGCCAGCAGCGGAACTAGCGGGAGCACCGGGGAGCTGTTTTTT

v_call: TRBV20-1
cdr3_length: 9
d_call: -
clone_size: -
j_call: TRBJ1-1
cdr3_aa: CSATAGAFF
cdr3_nt: TGCAGTGCCACAGCCGGCGCTTTCTTT

v_call: TRBV18
cdr3_length: 16
d_call: -
clone_size: -
j_call: TRBJ1-5
cdr3_aa: CASSQKQVHSNQPQHF
cdr3_nt: TGTGCCAGCTCACAGAAACAGGTACATAGCAATCAGCCCCAGCATTTT

v_call: TRBV29-1
cdr3_length: 13
d_call: TRBD1
clone_size: few
j_call: TRBJ1-5
cdr3_aa: CSVGTGANQPQHF
cdr3_nt: TGCAGCGTTGGGACAGGGGCGAATCAGCCCCAGCATTTT

v_call: TRBV24-1
cdr3_length: 14
d_call: -
clone_size: -
j_call: TRBJ2-3
cdr3_aa: CATSDYSGTDTQYF
cdr3_nt: TGTGCCACCAGTGATTATTCAGGCACAGATACGCAGTATTTT

v_call: TRBV14
cdr3_length: 12
d_call: -
clone_size: -
j_call: TRBJ1-2
cdr3_aa: CASSQTGFGYTF
cdr3_nt: TGTGCCAGCAGCCAAACAGGGTTTGGCTACACCTTC